The 5 T cell receptor beta chains listed next were all sequenced from one sample in a study of spatial heterogeneity in lung cancer. TCRdb reanalysed the 5' RACE reads using MiXCR and keeps one entry per CDR3 protein. This table has approximately 12,000 distinct CDR3 sequences, approximately 6.2% appearing once. The time point was: sample taken at primary tumor resection. Whole RNA, which was extracted from tumor, nontumor lung tissue or frozen PBMC, was sequenced without any cell sorting. The specimen was normal lung tissue next to the tumor, collected at surgery. The receptors shown here come from a male donor with early-stage non-small cell lung cancer.

This clonotype was detected ten times or more. Since it is a stray read in a library aimed at alpha chains, this beta chain has a size that is not meaningful. J is TRBJ2-5 and V is TRBV6-1; D may be TRBD1 or TRBD2 (6 bases each). V dropped 8 bases and J dropped 5 bases, with 15 bases sitting between them. The CDR3 consists of 13 residues. Germline V CDR1 and CDR2: MNHNS, SASEGT. CDR3 sequence reads: CASSGGTLETQYF. The CDR3 coding sequence is TGTGCCAGCTCGGGCGGGACATTGGAGACCCAGTACTTC.

This clonotype has at least ten counts. This beta chain turned up in a library designed for alpha chains; as an off-target read, its abundance says little. The chain links TRBV7-8 to TRBJ2-7, with 8 bases that match TRBD1. The CDR3 runs 14 residues. The ends lost 3 bases at V and 7 bases at J; junction bases unmatched: 8. Germline lookup yields CDR1 SGHVS and CDR2 FQNEAQ. The CDR3 region is CASSFGQGAGEQYF. The CDR3 coding sequence is TGTGCCAGCAGCTTCGGGCAGGGGGCGGGGGAGCAGTACTTC. Using reference TRBV7-8 and TRBJ2-7 for the parts outside the CDR3, the full variable domain is GAGVSQSPRYKVAKRGQDVALRCDPISGHVSLFWYQQALGQGPEFLTYFQNEAQLDKSGLPSDRFFAERPEGSVSTLKIQRTQQEDSAVYLCASSFGQGAGEQYFGPGTRLTVT.

Many counts were recorded for this clonotype. The library was designed around alpha chains, so this beta chain is a stray read whose abundance carries little weight. In DNA, the CDR3 is TGTGCCAGCTATAGGCGGGAGGGCAAGGAGACCCAGTACTTC. It is translated as CASYRREGKETQYF. The rearrangement uses TRBV6-1 and TRBJ2-5; TRBD2 matches at 9 bases. The germline V gene has CDR1 MNHNS and CDR2 SASEGT. J lost 5 bases, V lost 8 bases, and 9 bases had no gene match. This CDR3 region has 14 residues.

In its sample, this clonotype ranks as medium-sized (0.01 to 0.1%). Being off target in a library aimed at alpha chains, this beta chain has a size of little meaning. This rearrangement joins TRBV27 to TRBJ2-1; D possibly uses TRBD1 or TRBD2 (5 bases each). Germline V CDR1 and CDR2: MNHEY, SMNVEV (reference sequence). The CDR3 totals 13 residues. Trimming took off 6 bases at V and 13 bases at J, with 19 bases between the two ends. The CDR3 loop reads CASSPFWGRGQFF. The CDR3 DNA sequence: TGTGCCAGCAGCCCCTTTTGGGGACGGGGACAGTTCTTC.

At least ten counts were recorded for this clonotype. This beta chain turned up in a library designed for alpha chains; as an off-target read, its abundance says little. The chain links TRBV6-5 to TRBJ2-1; D is uncertain. The germline V gene encodes CDR1 MNHEY and CDR2 SVGAGI. The CDR3 consists of 13 residues. Deletions cut 0 bases from V and 4 bases from J, with 4 bases between. CDR3 bases: TGTGCCAGCAGTTACTCGACTTACAATGAGCAGTTCTTC. Protein sequence: CASSYSTYNEQFF.